This TCR beta chain originates from a study of blood T cells in healthy people across ages (dated by TCRdb to 2015 to 2017). Regarding the research as a whole: In model experiments, template switching captured roughly one uniquely barcoded TCR beta cDNA molecule for every two T cells. The study measured age-related changes in TCR beta repertoire diversity using deep sequencing normalized with unique cDNA molecular identifiers. The donors were split into four age groups: young (average about 15 years), middle-aged (about 40), aged (over 55) and long-lived (under 85). To avoid experimental bias, donors of different ages were randomly spread across the sequencing lanes. The study analyzed two additional independent replicas of 1 million unique cDNA reads from the same blood draw for two donors, one aged 18 to 30 and one aged 80 or older.

Only a few counts were recorded for this clonotype. Its antigen specificity is not known. No qualities accompany the bases; no much larger clone lies one base away. Trimming accounts for 3 bases at V and 5 bases at J, while the number of junction bases matched to no gene is 3. The CDR3, from cysteine to phenylalanine, totals 13 residues. Of all the DNA, just the CDR3 is kept, 39 bases in frame from base 1. The germline V gene (reference sequence) sets CDR1 to DFQATT and CDR2 to SNEGSKA. Libraries were constructed by 5' RACE. Sequencing instrument: Illumina HiSeq 2500. A second about 6 to 11 cycle PCR used a sample-barcoded 5' primer and a J-beta primer mix. A template-switch 5' adaptor carrying 12 random nucleotides introduced a unique molecular identifier onto each TCR beta cDNA molecule. Each sample yielded at least 2.5 million CDR3-containing paired-end reads. The Mint cDNA synthesis kit, primed by a TRBC-specific oligonucleotide, was used to synthesize first-strand cDNA from all RNA. Following uracil-DNA glycosylase treatment, all cDNA underwent a first 18-cycle PCR with the universal primers M1SS and BC2_uni_R. Per the authors' processing: For normalization, 1 million high-quality reads, each with a distinct molecular identifier, were randomly selected from each sample. Reads sharing molecular identifiers were discarded rather than binned into consensus sequences. MiTCR, set to a Q25 quality threshold and the strictest error-elimination algorithm, was used for CDR3 identification, clonotype clustering and error correction. A nonparametric unseen species model using Euler transformation provided a lower-bound estimate of total TCR beta diversity. TCRdb trimmed public reads at Q25 via fastp, called clones via MiXCR and kept in-frame beta chains. Entries are consolidated by CDR3 protein sequence, retaining the most common genes and DNA. These V and J calls rely on TCRdb rather than the paper's analysis. The sample table contains around 1.1 million distinct CDR3 sequences; only one count was recorded for roughly two fifths of them. 13% of the sample belongs to the ten largest clones.

Overall study outcomes, separate from this receptor: Observed TCR beta diversity per million T cells fell roughly linearly with age, and a significant reduction was already apparent by age about 43. Estimates of total diversity based on one million sequenced T cells were considered lower bounds and underestimates. Compared with the aged group, the long-lived group had more naive CD4+ T cells, fewer expanded clones and increased TCR diversity, suggesting age selection. A strong correlation was found between observed TCR beta diversity and the percentage of naive T cells measured by flow cytometry. Because donor CMV infection status was unknown, age-related changes in expanded clonotypes were potentially confounded. Since profiling was done on bulk unsorted PBMCs, naive and antigen-experienced compartments could not be conclusively compared.

The approximately 39 donors, aged about 6 to 90 years, were systemically healthy Caucasian individuals from Russia. Each donor gave about 11 milliliters of peripheral blood, drawn into EDTA-treated Vacutainer tubes. Ficoll-Paque density-gradient centrifugation was used to isolate PBMCs, with at least 6.5 million per sample. Total RNA, at least 5 micrograms per sample, was extracted from PBMCs with Trizol reagent. For every donor, flow cytometry on a PBMC aliquot measured the percentage of naive CD45RAhigh/CD27high T cells. This TCR derives from a man younger than 30 in good health. Sequences were obtained from blood. The sequence joins TRBV20-1 to TRBJ2-2; 7 nucleotides in the junction match TRBD2. CDR3 protein: CSASGGYTGELFF. The nucleotide sequence reads TGCAGTGCTAGCGGGGGGTATACCGGGGAGCTGTTTTTT.